These 22 T cell receptor beta chains originate from one sample sequenced in a study of T cells expressing NK-cell markers. TCRdb reprocessed the 5' RACE reads and keeps a single row for each CDR3 protein, giving no DNA. Here the sample table reports 550,000 to 600,000 distinct CDR3 sequences. The source material was blood T cells: a sorted CD56 or NKG2C T cell subset, CD4+ or CD8+ T cells, or bulk PBMC T cells (not recorded which). The receptors originated from a man younger than 35 in good health.

This rearrangement joins TRBV7-2 to TRBJ2-2; TCRdb gives TRBD2 as the D gene, but with no DNA this cannot be confirmed. Germline V lookup: CDR1 SGHTA, CDR2 FQGNSA. The CDR3 is 17 residues long. The CDR3 loop is CASSQSLGLARTGELFF.

The rearrangement uses TRBV6-5 and TRBJ2-2; checking the TCRdb D call of TRBD1 is not possible without DNA. CDR3 length: 15 residues. CDR1 is MNHEY and CDR2 is SVGAGI in the germline V gene. This chain's CDR3 is CASSYSVGASGELFF.

V gene TRBV20-1 combines with J gene TRBJ1-1. The CDR3 runs 14 residues. Germline assignment: CDR1 DFQATT and CDR2 SNEGSKA (reference sequence). This chain's CDR3 is CSARDPRRNTEAFF.

V and J are TRBV5-1 and TRBJ1-2; TCRdb returns TRBD1, unconfirmable since there is no DNA. Germline V lookup: CDR1 SGHRS, CDR2 YFSETQ. The CDR3 consists of 13 residues. CDR3 protein: CASSPDREEGYTF.

The chain recombines TRBV29-1 with TRBJ2-3; the D gene TCRdb calls, TRBD2, cannot be checked with no DNA. The germline V gene encodes CDR1 SQVTM and CDR2 ANQGSEA. This CDR3 region has 13 residues. The CDR3 here is CSASGLSTDTQYF.

This chain connects TRBV27 to TRBJ1-5; TCRdb indicates TRBD1, and absent DNA this call remains unverified. CDR3 size: 15 residues. Germline loops: CDR1 MNHEY, CDR2 SMNVEV (reference sequence). CDR3: CASSPTRGGNQPQHF.

This chain links TRBV12-3 or TRBV12-4 with TRBJ2-1; no DNA is available, so the TRBD1 call from TCRdb remains unchecked. There are 17 residues in the CDR3. The CDR3 protein is CASSLRSGGARGNEQFF.

The rearrangement links TRBV27 to TRBJ2-5; TCRdb's D call of TRBD2 is untestable without DNA. This CDR3 has 18 residues. The germline V gene encodes CDR1 MNHEY and CDR2 SMNVEV (reference sequence). CDR3 in amino acids: CASSVKGLRGPIFETQYF.

The chain links TRBV29-1 to TRBJ1-5; lacking DNA, the TRBD1 call made by TCRdb goes unchecked. From germline, CDR1 is SQVTM and CDR2 ANQGSEA. The CDR3 extends over 14 amino acids. CDR3 in amino acids: CSVGSTDSNQPQHF.

V gene TRBV7-9 combines with J gene TRBJ2-1. The CDR3 extends over 11 amino acids. The germline V gene has CDR1 SEHNR and CDR2 FQNEAQ (reference sequence). CDR3 loop: CASSDQYEQFF.

J is TRBJ1-2 and V is TRBV27; TCRdb's D gene call, TRBD1, goes unchecked for lack of DNA. The CDR3 has 14 residues. From germline, CDR1 is MNHEY and CDR2 SMNVEV (reference sequence). CDR3 protein: CATSVSRTGYGYTF.

J is TRBJ2-1 and V is TRBV5-1; with no DNA, the TCRdb D assignment of TRBD1 cannot be verified. The CDR3 extends over 15 amino acids. Germline values: CDR1 SGHRS, CDR2 YFSETQ. The CDR3 sequence is CASSFRDRGVNEQFF.

The V gene is TRBV20-1, the J gene TRBJ2-6; TCRdb selects TRBD1, and the lack of DNA leaves this call unchecked. Looked up from germline, CDR1 is DFQATT and CDR2 is SNEGSKA (reference sequence). The CDR3 consists of 20 residues. The CDR3 sequence: CSARDQLRGQGARGANVLTF.

The chain joins TRBV11-2 to TRBJ2-1; TCRdb outputs TRBD1, but without DNA this stays unchecked. Germline V gene data show CDR1 as SGHAT and CDR2 as FQNNGV. This CDR3 is 14 amino acids long. CDR3: CASSESGTMNEQFF. Filled out from reference TRBV11-2 and TRBJ2-1, the complete variable domain reads EAGVAQSPRYKIIEKRQSVAFWCNPISGHATLYWYQQILGQGPKLLIQFQNNGVVDDSQLPKDRFSAERLKGVDSTLKIQPAKLEDSAVYLCASSESGTMNEQFFGPGTRLTVL.

The chain employs TRBV12-3 or TRBV12-4 and TRBJ2-1; the D call from TCRdb, TRBD2, cannot be confirmed without DNA. The length of the CDR3 is 17 residues. The CDR3 sequence: CASSLGAGIEFGHEQFF.

The rearrangement links TRBV5-6 to TRBJ2-5; checking the TCRdb D call of TRBD1 is not possible without DNA. The CDR3 consists of 15 residues. Per the germline V gene, CDR1 is SGHDT and CDR2 is YYEEEE. The CDR3 here is CASSFPRGGQETQYF.

This sequence joins TRBV27 and TRBJ2-3. CDR1 is MNHEY and CDR2 is SMNVEV in the germline V gene (reference sequence). The CDR3 has 13 residues. Here the CDR3 reads CASSSLYTDTQYF.

The J gene is TRBJ2-1, the V gene TRBV25-1; TCRdb lists TRBD2, though no DNA is available to test this call. Germline CDR1 is MGHDK and CDR2 is SYGVNS. The CDR3 is 12 residues long. This CDR3 reads CACRGGEDEQFF.

The chain combines TRBV12-3 or TRBV12-4 with TRBJ2-7; lacking DNA, the TRBD2 call made by TCRdb goes unchecked. The CDR3 has 15 residues. CDR3 region: CASNSRLSGIYEQYF.

The chain employs TRBV24-1 and TRBJ2-2. Looked up from germline, CDR1 is KGHDR and CDR2 is SFDVKD. CDR3 length: 15 residues. The CDR3 reads CATSAQPGGTGELFF.

This chain joins TRBV2 and TRBJ2-3. Germline V CDR1 and CDR2: SNHLY, FYNNEI. The CDR3 loop spans 15 amino acids. CDR3: CASSGSGMVADTQYF.

The chain links TRBV6-5 to TRBJ2-6; TCRdb lists TRBD2, though no DNA is available to test this call. CDR3 size: 17 residues. The germline gives CDR1 MNHEY, CDR2 SVGAGI. The CDR3 protein is CASSLRHPSSGANVLTF.